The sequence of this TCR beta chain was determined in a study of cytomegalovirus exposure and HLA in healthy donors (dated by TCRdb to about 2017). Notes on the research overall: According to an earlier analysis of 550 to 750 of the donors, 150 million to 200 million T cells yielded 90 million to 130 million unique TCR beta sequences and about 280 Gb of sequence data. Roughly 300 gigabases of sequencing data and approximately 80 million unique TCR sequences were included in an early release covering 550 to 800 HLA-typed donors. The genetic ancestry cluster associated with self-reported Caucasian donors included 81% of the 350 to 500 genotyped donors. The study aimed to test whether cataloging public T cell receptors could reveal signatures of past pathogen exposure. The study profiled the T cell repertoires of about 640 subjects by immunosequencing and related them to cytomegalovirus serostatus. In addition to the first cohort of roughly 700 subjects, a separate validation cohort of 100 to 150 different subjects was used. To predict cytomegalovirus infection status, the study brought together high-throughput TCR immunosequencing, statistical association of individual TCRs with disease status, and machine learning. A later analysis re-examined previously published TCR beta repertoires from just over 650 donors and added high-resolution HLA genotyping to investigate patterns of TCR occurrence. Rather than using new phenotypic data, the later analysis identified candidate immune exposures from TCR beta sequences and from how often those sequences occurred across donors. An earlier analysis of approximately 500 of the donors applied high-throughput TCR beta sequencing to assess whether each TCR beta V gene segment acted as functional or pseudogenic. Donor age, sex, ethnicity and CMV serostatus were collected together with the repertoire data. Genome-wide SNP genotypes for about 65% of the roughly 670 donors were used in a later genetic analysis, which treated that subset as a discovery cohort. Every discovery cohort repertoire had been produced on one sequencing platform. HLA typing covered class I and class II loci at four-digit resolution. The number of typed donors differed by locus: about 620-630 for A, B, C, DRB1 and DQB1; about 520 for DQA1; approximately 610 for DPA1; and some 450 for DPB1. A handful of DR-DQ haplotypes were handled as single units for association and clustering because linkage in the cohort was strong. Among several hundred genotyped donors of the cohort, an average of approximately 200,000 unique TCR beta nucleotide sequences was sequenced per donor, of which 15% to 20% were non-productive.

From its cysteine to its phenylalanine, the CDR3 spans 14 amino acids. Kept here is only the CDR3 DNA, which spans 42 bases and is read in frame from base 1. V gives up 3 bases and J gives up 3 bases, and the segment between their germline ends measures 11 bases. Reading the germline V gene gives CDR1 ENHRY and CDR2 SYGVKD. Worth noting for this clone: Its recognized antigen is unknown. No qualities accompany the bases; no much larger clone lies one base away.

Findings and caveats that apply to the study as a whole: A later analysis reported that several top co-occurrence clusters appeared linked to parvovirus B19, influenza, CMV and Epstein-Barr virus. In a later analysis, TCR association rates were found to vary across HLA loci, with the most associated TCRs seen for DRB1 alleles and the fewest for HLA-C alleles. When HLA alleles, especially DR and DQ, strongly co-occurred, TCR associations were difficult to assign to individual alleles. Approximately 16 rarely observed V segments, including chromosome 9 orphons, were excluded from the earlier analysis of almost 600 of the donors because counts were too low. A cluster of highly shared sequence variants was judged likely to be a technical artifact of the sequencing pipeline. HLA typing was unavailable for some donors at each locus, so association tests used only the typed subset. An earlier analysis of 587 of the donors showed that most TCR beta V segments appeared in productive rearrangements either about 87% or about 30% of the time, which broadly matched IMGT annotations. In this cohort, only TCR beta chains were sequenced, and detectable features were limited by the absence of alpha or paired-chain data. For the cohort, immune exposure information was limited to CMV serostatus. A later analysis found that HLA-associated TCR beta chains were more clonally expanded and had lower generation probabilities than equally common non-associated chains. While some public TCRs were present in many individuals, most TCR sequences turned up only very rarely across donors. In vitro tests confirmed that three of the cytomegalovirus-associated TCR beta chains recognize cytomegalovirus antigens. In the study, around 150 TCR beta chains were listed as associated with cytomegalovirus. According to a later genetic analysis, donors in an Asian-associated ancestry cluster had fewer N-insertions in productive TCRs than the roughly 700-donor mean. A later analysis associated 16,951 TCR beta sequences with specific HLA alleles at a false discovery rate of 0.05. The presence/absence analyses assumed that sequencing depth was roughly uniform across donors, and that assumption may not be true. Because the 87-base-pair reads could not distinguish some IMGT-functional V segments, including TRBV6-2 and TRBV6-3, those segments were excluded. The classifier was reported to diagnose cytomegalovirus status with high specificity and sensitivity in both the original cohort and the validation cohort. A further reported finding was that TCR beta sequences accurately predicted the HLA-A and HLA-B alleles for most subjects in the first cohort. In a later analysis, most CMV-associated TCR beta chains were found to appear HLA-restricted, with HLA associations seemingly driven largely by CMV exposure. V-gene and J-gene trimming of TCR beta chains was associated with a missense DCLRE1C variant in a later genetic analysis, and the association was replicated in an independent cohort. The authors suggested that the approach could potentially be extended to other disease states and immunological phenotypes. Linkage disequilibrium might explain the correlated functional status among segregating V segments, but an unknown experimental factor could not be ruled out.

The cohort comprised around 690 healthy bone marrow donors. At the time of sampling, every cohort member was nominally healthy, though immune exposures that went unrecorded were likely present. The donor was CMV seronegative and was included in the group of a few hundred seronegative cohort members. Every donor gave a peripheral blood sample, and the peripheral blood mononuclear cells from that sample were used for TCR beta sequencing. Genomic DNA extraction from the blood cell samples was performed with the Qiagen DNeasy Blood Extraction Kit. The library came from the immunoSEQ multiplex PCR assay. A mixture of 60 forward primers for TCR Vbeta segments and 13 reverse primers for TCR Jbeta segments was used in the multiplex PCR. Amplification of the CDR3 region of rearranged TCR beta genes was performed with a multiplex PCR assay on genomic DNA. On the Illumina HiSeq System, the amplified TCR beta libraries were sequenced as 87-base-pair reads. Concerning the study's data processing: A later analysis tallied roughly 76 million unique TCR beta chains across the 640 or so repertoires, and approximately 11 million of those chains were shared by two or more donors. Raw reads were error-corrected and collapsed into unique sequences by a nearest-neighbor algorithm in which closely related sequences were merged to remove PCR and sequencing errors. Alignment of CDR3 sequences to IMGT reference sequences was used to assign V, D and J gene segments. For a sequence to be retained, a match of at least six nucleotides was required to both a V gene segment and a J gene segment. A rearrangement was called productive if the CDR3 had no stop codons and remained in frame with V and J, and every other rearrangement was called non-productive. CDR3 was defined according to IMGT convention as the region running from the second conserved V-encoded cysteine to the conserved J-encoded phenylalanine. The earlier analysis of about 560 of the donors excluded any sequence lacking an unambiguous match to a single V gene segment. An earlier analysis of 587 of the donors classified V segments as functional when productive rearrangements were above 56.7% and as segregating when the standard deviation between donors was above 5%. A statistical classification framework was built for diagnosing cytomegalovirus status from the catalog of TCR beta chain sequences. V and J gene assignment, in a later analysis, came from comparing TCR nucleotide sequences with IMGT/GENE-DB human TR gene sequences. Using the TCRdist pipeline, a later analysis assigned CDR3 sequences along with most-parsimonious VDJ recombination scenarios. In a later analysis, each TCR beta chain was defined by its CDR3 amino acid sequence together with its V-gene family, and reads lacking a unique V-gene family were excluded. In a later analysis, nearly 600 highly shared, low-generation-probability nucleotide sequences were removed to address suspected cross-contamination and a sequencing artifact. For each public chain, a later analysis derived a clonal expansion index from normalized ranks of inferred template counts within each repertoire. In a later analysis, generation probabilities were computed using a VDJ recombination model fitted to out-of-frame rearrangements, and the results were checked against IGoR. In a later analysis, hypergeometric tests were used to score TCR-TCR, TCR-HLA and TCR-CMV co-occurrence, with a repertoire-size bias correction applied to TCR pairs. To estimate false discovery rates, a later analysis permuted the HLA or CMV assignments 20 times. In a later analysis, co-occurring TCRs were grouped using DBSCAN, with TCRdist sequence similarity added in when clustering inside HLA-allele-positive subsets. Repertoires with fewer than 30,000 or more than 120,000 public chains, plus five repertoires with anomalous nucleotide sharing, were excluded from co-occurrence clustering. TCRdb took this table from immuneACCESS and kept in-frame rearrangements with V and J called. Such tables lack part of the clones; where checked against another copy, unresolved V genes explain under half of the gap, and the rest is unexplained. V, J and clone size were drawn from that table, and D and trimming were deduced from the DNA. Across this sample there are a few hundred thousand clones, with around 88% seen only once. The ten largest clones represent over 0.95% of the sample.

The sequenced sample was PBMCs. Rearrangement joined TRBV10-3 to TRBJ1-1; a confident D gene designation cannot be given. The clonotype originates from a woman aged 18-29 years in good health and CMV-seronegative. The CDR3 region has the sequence CAISDPSGDTEAFF. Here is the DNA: TGTGCCATCAGTGACCCAAGCGGGGACACTGAAGCTTTCTTT.